This T cell receptor beta chain appears in the sequencing data of a study of T cell responses to AZD1222 COVID-19 vaccine. General observations from the study: The donors showed a predominance of white British ancestry and of females, with possible underestimation of clonal diversity. Epitopes outside B.1.351 and B.1.1.7 mutated regions reportedly drew nearly half of spike TCRs. Baseline seropositivity occurred in only a handful of AZD1222 recipients.

The repertoire was sequenced with immunoSEQ multiplex PCR; TCRdb's copy has only in-frame clones and lacks some. The top ten clones hold about 1% of a sample with fewer than 250,000 clones, 90% to 95% of them seen once. CDR1 SGHRS and CDR2 YFSETQ come from the germline V gene. V was cut by 4 bases and J by 4 bases, with 11 bases left in between. This CDR3 is built from 13 residues. Note on this clone: The antigen is not known.

This TCR was recovered from an adult in good health. Sample: peripheral blood, taken on day 0 of MenACWY control vaccination. The V and J genes are TRBV5-1 and TRBJ1-1; TRBD1 is a possible D gene (6 bases). CDR3 DNA sequence: TGCGCCAGCAGCCAGGAAGGGGGCACTGAAGCTTTCTTT. Residues: CASSQEGGTEAFF.